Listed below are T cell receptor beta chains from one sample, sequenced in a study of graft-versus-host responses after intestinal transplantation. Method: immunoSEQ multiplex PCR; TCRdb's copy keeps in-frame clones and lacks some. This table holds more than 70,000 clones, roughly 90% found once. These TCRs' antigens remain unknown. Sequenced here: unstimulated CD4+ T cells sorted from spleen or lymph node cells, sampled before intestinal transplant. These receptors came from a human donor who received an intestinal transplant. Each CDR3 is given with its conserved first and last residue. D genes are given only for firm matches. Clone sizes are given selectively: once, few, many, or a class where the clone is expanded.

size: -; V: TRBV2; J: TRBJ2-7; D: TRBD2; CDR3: CATLERGSYEQYF; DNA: TGTGCCACCCTAGAGCGGGGTTCCTACGAGCAGTACTTC
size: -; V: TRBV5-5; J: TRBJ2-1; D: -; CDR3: CASSLPPSVANEQFF; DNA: TGTGCCAGCAGCCTCCCGCCCTCGGTTGCCAATGAGCAGTTCTTC
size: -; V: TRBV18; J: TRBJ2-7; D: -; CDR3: CASSPYTTYEQYF; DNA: TGTGCCAGCTCACCATACACCACCTACGAGCAGTACTTC
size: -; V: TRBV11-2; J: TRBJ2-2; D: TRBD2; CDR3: CASTSWTSGRTGELFF; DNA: TGTGCCAGCACCTCATGGACTAGCGGGCGGACCGGGGAGCTGTTTTTT
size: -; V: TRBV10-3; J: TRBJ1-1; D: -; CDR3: CAISDRGEGTEAFF; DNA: TGTGCCATCAGTGACAGGGGAGAAGGCACTGAAGCTTTCTTT
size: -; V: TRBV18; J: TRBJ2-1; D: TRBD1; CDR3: CASSPDRVNEQFF; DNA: TGTGCCAGCTCACCGGACAGGGTAAATGAGCAGTTCTTC
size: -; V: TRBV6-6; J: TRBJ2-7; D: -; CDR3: CASSSGEQYF; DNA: TGTGCCAGCAGCTCGGGGGAGCAGTACTTC
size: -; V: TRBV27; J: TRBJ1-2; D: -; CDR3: CASRAGDYGYTF; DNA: TGTGCCAGCAGGGCGGGGGACTATGGCTACACCTTC
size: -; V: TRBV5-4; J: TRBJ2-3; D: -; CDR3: CASSSQRAAATDTQYF; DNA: TGTGCCAGCAGCTCCCAGAGGGCGGCCGCCACAGATACGCAGTATTTT
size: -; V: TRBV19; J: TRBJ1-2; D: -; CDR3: CASTRGNNYGYTF; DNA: TGTGCCAGCACCAGGGGAAATAACTATGGCTACACCTTC
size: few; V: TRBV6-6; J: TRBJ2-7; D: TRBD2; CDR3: CASSYFGGREQYF; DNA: TGTGCCAGCAGTTACTTCGGGGGGAGGGAGCAGTACTTC
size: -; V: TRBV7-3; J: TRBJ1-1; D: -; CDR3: CASSLGRGGTEAFF; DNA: TGTGCCAGCAGCTTAGGTCGGGGTGGTACTGAAGCTTTCTTT
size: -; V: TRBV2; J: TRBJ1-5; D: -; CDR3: CASRHPSDSNQPQHF; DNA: TGTGCCAGCAGGCACCCAAGCGATAGCAATCAGCCCCAGCATTTT
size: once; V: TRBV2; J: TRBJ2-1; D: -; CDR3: CASSKDRTSYNEQFF; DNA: TGTGCCAGCAGTAAGGACAGAACCTCCTACAATGAGCAGTTCTTC
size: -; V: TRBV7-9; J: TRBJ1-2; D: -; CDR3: CASSPRTVLNYGYTF; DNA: TGTGCCAGCAGCCCCAGGACAGTTCTAAACTATGGCTACACCTTC
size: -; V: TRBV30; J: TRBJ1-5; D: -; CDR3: CAWGAGNQPQHF; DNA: TGTGCCTGGGGGGCCGGCAATCAGCCCCAGCATTTT